The T cell receptor (beta chain) under discussion was sequenced for a study of CD8 T cells in Susac syndrome. In the study overall: There were Susac syndrome patients who were therapy-naive at blood draw, others on corticosteroids, and others on intravenous immunoglobulin alone.

Negative isolation was used for CD8+ and CD4+ T cells and FACS enrichment for TEMRA cells. Reverse transcription of roughly 0.45 to 1 ug RNA used random hexamers. TCRdb called the immunoSEQ multiplex PCR reads again in MiXCR, with one record for every CDR3 protein. The table shows 160,000 or so distinct CDR3 sequences, with under 95% occurring only once. Deletions cut 5 bases from V and 5 bases from J, with 18 bases between. Germline V gene lookup returns CDR1 GTSNPN and CDR2 SVGIG (reference sequence). The CDR3 length is 14 residues. Study-wide results and caveats: Clonal expansion was absent from the CD4+ T cell repertoires in Susac syndrome.

As to this clonotype: The antigen is unknown.

Material for sequencing was CD4+ T cells from PBMCs. This sequence originates from a human donor with Susac syndrome. The genes are TRBV30 and TRBJ1-1; a possible D gene is TRBD1 (6 bases). CDR3 nucleotide sequence: TGTGCCTGGGTAAGGGGGAGTTGGAGTACTGAAGCTTTCTTT. Amino acid sequence: CAWVRGSWSTEAFF.